The subject of this entry is one T cell receptor (beta chain). This record comes from a study of shared clonotypes between healthy human individuals. The CDR3 has 12 residues. The trim removed 4 bases at V and 4 bases at J, leaving 2 bases unmatched. CDR1 is SGHDT and CDR2 is YYEEEE in the germline V gene. Each subset's genomic DNA was shared equally among a number of immunoSEQ plates. Generated by immunoSEQ multiplex PCR, the TCRdb table keeps only in-frame clones and is missing some. In the table there are over a million clones, 98% of which are singletons. The receptor was derived from a man under 40 in good health. The sequenced sample was naive CD4+ T cells sorted from blood. The subset here: CD45RA+ positively selected. The chain joins TRBV5-6 to TRBJ2-7, with 7 bases matching TRBD2. The CDR3: CASSPGGYEQYF. CDR3 nucleotides: TGTGCCAGCAGCCCGGGGGGTTACGAGCAGTACTTC.